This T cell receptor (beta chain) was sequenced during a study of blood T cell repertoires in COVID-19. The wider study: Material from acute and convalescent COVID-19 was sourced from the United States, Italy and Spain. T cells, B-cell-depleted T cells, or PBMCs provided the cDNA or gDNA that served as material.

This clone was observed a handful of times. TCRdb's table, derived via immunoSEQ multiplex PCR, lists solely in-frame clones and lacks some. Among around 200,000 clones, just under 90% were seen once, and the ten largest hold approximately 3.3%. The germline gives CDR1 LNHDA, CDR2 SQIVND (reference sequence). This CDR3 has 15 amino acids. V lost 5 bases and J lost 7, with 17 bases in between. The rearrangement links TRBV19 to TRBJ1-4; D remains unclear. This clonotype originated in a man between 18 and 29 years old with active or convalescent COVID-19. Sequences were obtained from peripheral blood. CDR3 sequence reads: CASSPIGGESEKLFF. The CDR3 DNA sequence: TGTGCCAGTAGTCCAATTGGTGGGGAGAGTGAAAAACTGTTTTTT.